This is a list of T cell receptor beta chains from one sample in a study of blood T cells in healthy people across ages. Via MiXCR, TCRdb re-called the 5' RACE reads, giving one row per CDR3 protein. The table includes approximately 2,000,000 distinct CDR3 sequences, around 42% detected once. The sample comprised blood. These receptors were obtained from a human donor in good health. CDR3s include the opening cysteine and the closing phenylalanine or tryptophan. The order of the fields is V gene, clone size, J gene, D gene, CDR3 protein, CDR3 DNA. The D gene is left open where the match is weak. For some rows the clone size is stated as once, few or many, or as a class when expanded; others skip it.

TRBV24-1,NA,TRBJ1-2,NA,CATSEARGGDNYGYTF,TGTGCCACCAGTGAGGCCCGAGGGGGGGACAACTATGGCTACACCTTC
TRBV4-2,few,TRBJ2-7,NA,CASSQVPAASYEQYF,TGTGCCAGCAGCCAAGTTCCAGCGGCCTCCTACGAGCAGTACTTC
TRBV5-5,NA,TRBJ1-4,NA,CASSLLSGDNEKLFF,TGTGCCAGCAGCTTGTTGTCAGGCGATAATGAAAAACTGTTTTTT
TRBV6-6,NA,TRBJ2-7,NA,CASSYSRQGLYEQYF,TGTGCCAGCAGTTACTCTAGACAGGGACTTTACGAGCAGTACTTC
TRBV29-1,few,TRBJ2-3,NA,CSVGVGESTDTQYF,TGCAGCGTTGGGGTAGGGGAGAGCACAGATACGCAGTATTTT
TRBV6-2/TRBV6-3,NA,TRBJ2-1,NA,CASSLQDPVYNEQFF,TGTGCCAGCAGTCTACAGGATCCAGTCTACAATGAGCAGTTCTTC
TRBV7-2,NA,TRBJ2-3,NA,CASSLAIVPSTDTQYF,TGTGCCAGCAGCTTAGCTATTGTCCCTAGCACAGATACGCAGTATTTT
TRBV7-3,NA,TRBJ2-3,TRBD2,CASSLTPTGLAGTDTQYF,TGTGCCAGCAGCTTAACCCCGACAGGACTAGCGGGCACAGATACGCAGTATTTT
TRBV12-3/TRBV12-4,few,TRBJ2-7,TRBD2,CASSFRLAGSSYEQYF,TGTGCCAGCAGTTTTAGGCTAGCGGGGAGCTCCTACGAGCAGTACTTC
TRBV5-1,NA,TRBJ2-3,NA,CASSFYTGSTSTDTQYF,TGCGCCAGCAGCTTTTACACAGGATCCACTAGCACAGATACGCAGTATTTT
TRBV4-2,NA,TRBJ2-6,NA,CASSQVWGSGANVLTF,TGTGCCAGCAGCCAAGTATGGGGATCAGGGGCCAACGTCCTGACTTTC
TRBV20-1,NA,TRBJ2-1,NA,CSARVLAGQGSNEQFF,TGCAGTGCTAGAGTCCTAGCGGGACAGGGTAGCAATGAGCAGTTCTTC
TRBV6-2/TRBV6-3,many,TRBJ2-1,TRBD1,CASSQTGFINEQFF,TGTGCCAGCAGTCAGACAGGGTTCATAAATGAGCAGTTCTTC
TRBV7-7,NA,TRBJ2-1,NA,CASSLRLLAEQFF,TGTGCTAGCAGCTTAAGACTTTTAGCTGAGCAGTTCTTC
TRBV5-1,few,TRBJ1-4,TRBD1,CASSLGGTGAEKLFF,TGCGCCAGCAGCTTGGGAGGGACAGGGGCCGAAAAACTGTTTTTT
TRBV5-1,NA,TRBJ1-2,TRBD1,CASSLPPGQHTF,TGCGCCAGCAGCTTACCTCCGGGACAGCACACCTTC
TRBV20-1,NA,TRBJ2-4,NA,CSASIPGSDIQYF,TGCAGTGCTAGTATCCCGGGGTCGGACATTCAGTACTTC
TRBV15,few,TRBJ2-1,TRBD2,CATSRDTAGGRNEQFF,TGTGCCACCAGCAGGGATACAGCGGGGGGCAGGAATGAGCAGTTCTTC
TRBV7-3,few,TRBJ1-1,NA,CASSPQGERNTEAFF,TGTGCCAGCAGCCCCCAGGGAGAGCGAAACACTGAAGCTTTCTTT
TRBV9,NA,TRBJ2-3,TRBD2,CASSALAGGPHTQYF,TGTGCCAGCAGCGCCCTAGCGGGGGGACCCCATACGCAGTATTTT
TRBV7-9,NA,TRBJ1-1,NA,CASSINTDTEAFF,TGTGCCAGCAGCATAAACACCGACACTGAAGCTTTCTTT
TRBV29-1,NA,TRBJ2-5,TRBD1,CSGGTGYLETQYF,TGCAGCGGGGGGACAGGGTATCTGGAGACCCAGTACTTC
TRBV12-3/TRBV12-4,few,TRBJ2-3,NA,CASSWGDLLTDTQYF,TGTGCCAGCAGTTGGGGGGATTTACTCACAGATACGCAGTATTTT
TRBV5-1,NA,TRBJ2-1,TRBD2,CASSFLAGAGDEQFF,TGCGCCAGCAGCTTCCTAGCGGGGGCCGGAGATGAGCAGTTCTTC
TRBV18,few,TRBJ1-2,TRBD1,CASSPPGTGPDYGYTF,TGTGCCAGCTCACCTCCCGGGACAGGGCCCGACTATGGCTACACCTTC
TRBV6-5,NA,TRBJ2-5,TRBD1,CASSYSGQASWGYQETQYF,TGTGCCAGCAGTTACTCAGGACAGGCATCTTGGGGGTACCAAGAGACCCAGTACTTC
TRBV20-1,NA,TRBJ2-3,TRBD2,CSARSSGSSGSTDTQYF,TGCAGTGCTAGATCGTCGGGGTCTAGCGGGAGCACAGATACGCAGTATTTT
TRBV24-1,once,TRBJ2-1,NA,CATSDLRGWGEQFF,TGTGCCACCAGTGATTTGCGGGGGTGGGGTGAGCAGTTCTTC
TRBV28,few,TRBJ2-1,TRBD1,CASSSGQGSEQFF,TGTGCCAGCAGTTCGGGACAGGGTAGTGAGCAGTTCTTC
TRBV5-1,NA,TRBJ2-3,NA,CASRTRGPTDTQYF,TGCGCCAGCAGGACCAGGGGACCCACAGATACGCAGTATTTT
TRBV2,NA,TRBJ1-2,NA,CASSERQVGGYTF,TGTGCCAGCAGTGAACGACAGGTTGGAGGCTACACCTTC
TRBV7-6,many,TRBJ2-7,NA,CASSLERNYEQYF,TGTGCCAGCAGCTTAGAAAGGAATTACGAGCAGTACTTC
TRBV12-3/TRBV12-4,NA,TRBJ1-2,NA,CASRYTRGGYTF,TGTGCCAGCAGGTACACCAGGGGAGGCTACACCTTC
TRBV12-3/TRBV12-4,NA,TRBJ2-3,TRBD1,CASSPGTGVRWDTQYF,TGTGCCAGCAGCCCCGGGACAGGGGTGAGATGGGATACGCAGTATTTT
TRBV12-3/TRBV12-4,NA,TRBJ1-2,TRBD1,CAGSLGTGGGYTF,TGTGCCGGCAGTTTGGGGACAGGGGGCGGCTACACCTTC
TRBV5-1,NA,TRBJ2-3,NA,CTSSWGLPASVTQYF,TGCACCAGCAGTTGGGGACTCCCCGCGTCGGTTACGCAGTATTTT
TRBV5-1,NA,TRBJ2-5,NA,CASSPFPFQTSTQYF,TGCGCCAGCAGCCCATTTCCCTTTCAGACCAGTACCCAGTACTTC
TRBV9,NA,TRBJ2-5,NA,CASSVGPMRETQYF,TGTGCCAGCAGCGTAGGACCTATGAGAGAGACCCAGTACTTC
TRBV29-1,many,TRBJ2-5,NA,CSVATETQETQYF,TGCAGCGTTGCGACAGAAACGCAAGAGACCCAGTACTTC
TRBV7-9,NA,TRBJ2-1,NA,CASSAASSPRSYNEQFF,TGTGCCAGCAGCGCGGCTAGCTCCCCCCGCTCCTACAATGAGCAGTTCTTC
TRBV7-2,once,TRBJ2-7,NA,CASSSPDSYNEQYF,TGTGCCAGCAGCTCCCCCGACTCCTACAATGAGCAGTACTTC
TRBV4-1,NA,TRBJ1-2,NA,CASSQARVTVEYGYTF,TGCGCCAGCAGCCAAGCCCGCGTGACCGTAGAATATGGCTACACCTTC
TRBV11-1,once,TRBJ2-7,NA,CASSFNWDEQYF,TGTGCCAGCAGCTTTAACTGGGACGAGCAGTACTTC
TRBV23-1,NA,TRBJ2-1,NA,CASSQSGSEQFF,TGCGCCAGCAGTCAATCAGGGAGTGAGCAGTTCTTC
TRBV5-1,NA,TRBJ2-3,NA,CASSPSSAGDTQYF,TGCGCCAGCAGCCCCTCGTCGGCGGGAGATACGCAGTATTTT
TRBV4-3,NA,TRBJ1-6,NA,CASSRRPGHVSPLHF,TGCGCCAGCAGCCGCCGCCCGGGACACGTCTCACCCCTCCACTTT
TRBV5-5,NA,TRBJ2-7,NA,CASSLGLRLGGYEQYF,TGTGCCAGCAGCTTGGGTTTAAGGTTGGGGGGTTACGAGCAGTACTTC
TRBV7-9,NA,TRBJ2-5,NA,CASSPPRGHEETQYF,TGTGCCAGCAGTCCCCCACGGGGACACGAAGAGACCCAGTACTTC
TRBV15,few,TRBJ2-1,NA,CATSTGFNEQFF,TGTGCCACCAGCACGGGTTTCAATGAGCAGTTCTTC
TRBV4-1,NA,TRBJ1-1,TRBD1,CASSQDFRDRADLNTEAFF,TGCGCCAGCAGCCAAGATTTCAGGGACAGGGCTGATTTGAACACTGAAGCTTTCTTT
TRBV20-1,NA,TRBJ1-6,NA,CSARDGRYTRGRSSPLHF,TGCAGTGCTAGGGACGGGAGGTACACACGAGGGAGAAGTTCACCCCTCCACTTT
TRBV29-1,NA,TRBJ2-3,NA,CSVGSDLGTDTQYF,TGCAGCGTTGGGTCAGATTTGGGCACAGATACGCAGTATTTT
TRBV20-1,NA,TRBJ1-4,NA,CSARDSGHSQKLFF,TGCAGTGCTAGAGATTCGGGACACTCGCAAAAACTGTTTTTT
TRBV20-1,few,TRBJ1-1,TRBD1,CSAREWTGGYTEAFF,TGCAGTGCTAGAGAGTGGACAGGGGGCTACACTGAAGCTTTCTTT
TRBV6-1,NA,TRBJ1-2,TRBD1,CASSAPGTALYGYTF,TGTGCCAGCAGTGCTCCCGGGACAGCTCTTTATGGCTACACCTTC
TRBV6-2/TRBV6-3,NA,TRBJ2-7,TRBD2,CASSYSQRGGPGEQYF,TGTGCCAGCAGTTACTCACAGCGGGGGGGCCCAGGCGAGCAGTACTTC
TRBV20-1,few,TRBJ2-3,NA,CSARLSPGSDTQYF,TGCAGTGCTAGACTCTCACCTGGTTCAGATACGCAGTATTTT
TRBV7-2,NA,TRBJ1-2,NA,CASSTRTAFESLNYGYTF,TGTGCCAGCAGCACTCGGACAGCGTTCGAGTCTCTTAACTATGGCTACACCTTC
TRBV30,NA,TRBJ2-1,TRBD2,CAWSTNTHLAGPYNEQFF,TGTGCCTGGAGCACAAACACCCACCTAGCGGGCCCCTACAATGAGCAGTTCTTC
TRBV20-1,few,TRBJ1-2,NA,CSARDVPKGYTF,TGCAGTGCTAGAGACGTCCCCAAAGGCTACACCTTC